This TCR beta chain was identified during a study of control samples from healthy donors and cancer patients. Clones were sequenced by immunoSEQ multiplex PCR, and TCRdb holds only the in-frame ones, with some missing. In the table there are about 160,000 clones, over 90% of which are singletons. V was pared by 4 bases and J by 0 bases, with 13 bases between. Germline V gene data show CDR1 as LNHNV and CDR2 as YYDKDF (reference sequence). This CDR3 contains 15 residues. The chain joins TRBV15 to TRBJ2-7; D possibly corresponds to TRBD2 (5 bases). This clonotype was sampled from a woman aged 30 to 39 in good health. Sequenced material: blood. The DNA for the CDR3 is TGTGCCACCAGCATGTTACGGGCGGGCTCCTACGAGCAGTACTTC. Its protein is CATSMLRAGSYEQYF.